This passage covers 15 T cell receptor beta chains from one sample sequenced in a study of blood T cell repertoires in COVID-19. The table came from immunoSEQ multiplex PCR; TCRdb's copy has only in-frame clones and leaves some out. The table has 150,000 to 200,000 clones, more than 75% seen once; the top ten hold roughly 3.3%. The sequenced sample was peripheral blood. The source is a man aged 18-30 years with active or convalescent COVID-19.

This clone was detected only once. The chain is built from TRBV5-1 and TRBJ2-5; 7 nucleotides line up with TRBD1. Trimming removed 4 bases from V and 4 bases from J; junction bases left unmatched: 4. The CDR3 consists of 13 residues. Per the germline V gene, CDR1 is SGHRS and CDR2 is YFSETQ. CDR3 in DNA: TGCGCCAGCAGCGTGACAGGGCCAGAGACCCAGTACTTC. Encoded protein: CASSVTGPETQYF. The full variable domain, rest sourced from reference TRBV5-1 and TRBJ2-5, is KAGVTQTPRYLIKTRGQQVTLSCSPISGHRSVSWYQQTPGQGLQFLFEYFSETQRNKGNFPGRFSGRQFSNSRSEMNVSTLELGDSALYLCASSVTGPETQYFGPGTRLLVL.

DNA for the CDR3: TGTGCCGCGAGGCGGGACAGTGGGGAGCTGTTTTTT. This encodes CAARRDSGELFF. The chain employs TRBV7-9 and TRBJ2-2; the D gene is possibly TRBD1 (7 bases). V was trimmed by 11 bases and J by 8 bases, leaving 15 bases between them. Germline CDR1 is SEHNR and CDR2 is FQNEAQ (reference sequence). This CDR3 has 12 residues.

V usage is TRBV5-4 and J usage is TRBJ2-2, with D possibly matching TRBD2 (6 bases). V was cut by 0 bases and J by 7 bases, with 13 bases left in between. The CDR3 consists of 15 residues. Germline values: CDR1 SGHNT, CDR2 YYREEE (reference sequence). The CDR3 DNA follows: TGTGCCAGCAGCTTGGCCGGGAGTTTTAACGGGGAGCTGTTTTTT. It codes for CASSLAGSFNGELFF.

The chain is built from TRBV15 and TRBJ1-1; tentative D call: TRBD1 (6 bases). Germline loops: CDR1 LNHNV, CDR2 YYDKDF (reference sequence). V lost 6 bases and J lost 1, with 15 bases in between. This CDR3 has 15 residues. The DNA for the CDR3 is TGTGCCACCAGTAAGGCCAGGGGACCGAACACTGAAGCTTTCTTT. Translation: CATSKARGPNTEAFF.

The chain recombines TRBV24-1 with TRBJ2-2, with 9 positions matching TRBD1. Trimming took 6 bases from V and 7 from J; bases not matched to a gene: 5. CDR3 length: 14 amino acids. Germline CDR1 KGHDR, CDR2 SFDVKD. The CDR3 loop reads CATSQQGASGELFF. The CDR3 DNA reads TGTGCCACCAGTCAACAGGGGGCAAGCGGGGAGCTGTTTTTT.

The rearrangement uses TRBV4-2 and TRBJ2-7, with 15 positions matching TRBD2. Germline-derived CDR1 and CDR2 are LGHNA and YNFKEQ. The CDR3 sequence is 19 residues long. Unmatched junction bases numbered 14, after V lost 4 bases and J lost 4 bases. CDR3 residues: CASSPLGAGTSGRRYEQYF. The CDR3 bases are TGTGCCAGCAGCCCCCTGGGGGCCGGGACTAGCGGGAGGAGGTACGAGCAGTACTTC.

Here the CDR3 reads CASSNYHEAFF. The CDR3 bases are TGTGCCAGCTCCAACTACCATGAAGCTTTCTTT. The J gene is TRBJ1-1, the V gene TRBV19; D unclear. V dropped 9 bases and J dropped 7 bases, with 12 bases sitting between them. Germline V lookup: CDR1 LNHDA, CDR2 SQIVND (reference sequence). The CDR3 contains 11 residues.

The rearrangement uses TRBV7-9 and TRBJ2-7; 11 positions match TRBD1. This CDR3 contains 15 residues. The germline gives CDR1 SEHNR, CDR2 FQNEAQ (reference sequence). J gave up 4 bases and V 5 bases, and 7 bases lay outside the gene matches. The CDR3 sequence is CASSLTGTGGYEQYF. CDR3 coding DNA: TGTGCCAGCAGCCTTACCGGGACAGGGGGATACGAGCAGTACTTC.

This rearrangement joins TRBV6-2 or TRBV6-3 to TRBJ2-1; 12 bases fit TRBD2. V lost 3 bases to trimming and J lost 2 bases; unmatched junction nucleotides: 2. From germline, CDR1 is MNHEY and CDR2 SVGEGT. CDR3 length equals 16 residues. The CDR3 spells CASSYLAGGPYNEQFF. CDR3 DNA: TGTGCCAGCAGTTATCTAGCGGGAGGGCCCTACAATGAGCAGTTCTTC.

The chain uses TRBV2 and TRBJ2-7; 7 nucleotides line up with TRBD1. The germline V gene encodes CDR1 SNHLY and CDR2 FYNNEI. The CDR3 runs to 16 residues. Germline trimming cut 2 bases from V and 2 bases from J; bases unmatched to any gene: 9. This chain's CDR3 is CASSERVWDSPYEQYF. As DNA, the CDR3 is TGTGCCAGCAGTGAAAGGGTTTGGGACAGTCCCTACGAGCAGTACTTC. Complete variable domain (other parts from reference TRBV2 and TRBJ2-7): EPEVTQTPSHQVTQMGQEVILRCVPISNHLYFYWYRQILGQKVEFLVSFYNNEISEKSEIFDDQFSVERPDGSNFTLKIRSTKLEDSAMYFCASSERVWDSPYEQYFGPGTRLTVT.

The chain links TRBV5-4 to TRBJ1-4; maybe TRBD1 (5 bases). This CDR3 is 16 amino acids long. Looked up from germline, CDR1 is SGHNT and CDR2 is YYREEE (reference sequence). V was shortened by 2 bases and J by 1 base, with 12 bases between the two germline ends. CDR3: CASSLSGHRTNEKLFF. CDR3 DNA: TGTGCCAGCAGCTTATCAGGACATCGAACTAATGAAAAACTGTTTTTT. Full variable domain (missing parts from reference TRBV5-4 and TRBJ1-4): ETGVTQSPTHLIKTRGQQVTLRCSSQSGHNTVSWYQQALGQGPQFIFQYYREEENGRGNFPPRFSGLQFPNYSSELNVNALELDDSALYLCASSLSGHRTNEKLFFGSGTQLSVL.

The chain carries TRBV19 and TRBJ1-2; 8 bases fit TRBD1. V dropped 3 bases and J dropped 4; count of bases not matched to a gene: 7. Per the germline V gene, CDR1 is LNHDA and CDR2 is SQIVND (reference sequence). The CDR3 runs to 15 residues. CDR3 sequence: CASSIRGQDRYGYTF. Written as DNA, the CDR3 is TGTGCCAGTAGTATTCGGGGACAGGATCGCTATGGCTACACCTTC.

The rearrangement joins TRBV19 to TRBJ2-1, with D possibly TRBD1 on 5 matching bases. CDR3 length: 16 residues. Trimming cost V 5 bases and J 10 bases, with 24 bases left between them. Germline V gene sequence: CDR1 LNHDA, CDR2 SQIVND (reference sequence). The CDR3 DNA reads TGTGCCAGTAGTGTGGAGCTTCTAGGGGCGCTGGGAGAGCAGTTCTTC. Encoded protein: CASSVELLGALGEQFF.

This CDR3 is CASSATGNQPQHF. CDR3 nucleotides: TGTGCCAGCAGTGCAACAGGGAATCAGCCCCAGCATTTT. The V gene is TRBV25-1, the J gene TRBJ1-5, with D possibly being TRBD1 (6 bases). The CDR3 runs to 13 residues. V was shortened by 4 bases and J by 4 bases, with 8 bases between the two germline ends. Germline values: CDR1 MGHDK, CDR2 SYGVNS. The entire variable domain, with the rest obtained from reference TRBV25-1 and TRBJ1-5, is as follows: EADIYQTPRYLVIGTGKKITLECSQTMGHDKMYWYQQDPGMELHLIHYSYGVNSTEKGDLSSESTVSRIRTEHFPLTLESARPSHTSQYLCASSATGNQPQHFGDGTRLSIL.

The genes are TRBV5-1 and TRBJ2-1, with TRBD1 identical over 10 bases. Losses at the gene ends were 3 bases for V and 5 bases for J; bases not matched to a gene: 5. The CDR3 loop spans 15 amino acids. CDR1 and CDR2 from the germline V gene are SGHRS and YFSETQ. The DNA for the CDR3 is TGCGCCAGCAGCTCTGACAGGGGGCTCAACAATGAGCAGTTCTTC. As protein: CASSSDRGLNNEQFF.